The 8 T cell receptor beta chains listed next were all sequenced from one sample in a study of post-analysis software for immune sequencing data. The authors incorporated unique molecular identifiers into the TCR beta cDNA libraries. TCRdb ran MiXCR on the PCR reads and lists one entry per CDR3 protein. The profile shows about 680,000 distinct CDR3 sequences, 55% to 60% of them singletons. Study observations and caveats: Controls showed lower frequencies than patients for roughly 5 TRBV segments, and TRBV5-6, TRBV5-1 and TRBV20-1 were among these.

No antigen has been assigned to these receptors. Sequencing input: blood. These receptors came from a girl aged 2-10 years with multiple sclerosis.

CDR3 coding DNA: TGCAGCGCGGACGCCCAGGATACGCAGTATTTT. This translates into CSADAQDTQYF. The genes are TRBV29-1 and TRBJ2-3; D unresolved. This CDR3 has 11 residues. Deletions cut 7 bases from V and 6 bases from J, with 11 bases between. CDR1 and CDR2 (germline): SQVTM, ANQGSEA.

This chain uses TRBV2 with TRBJ2-5; D unclear. V was trimmed by 4 bases and J by 2 bases, leaving 8 bases between them. The CDR3 contains 13 residues. Germline V gives CDR1 SNHLY, CDR2 FYNNEI. CDR3 coding DNA: TGTGCCAGCAGTGTAGAAGTTCAAGAGACCCAGTACTTC. Its translation: CASSVEVQETQYF.

The V call is TRBV7-2, the J call TRBJ2-1, with 9 bases identical to TRBD2. Trimming took 5 bases from V and 5 from J; bases not matched to a gene: 7. The CDR3 runs to 15 residues. CDR1 and CDR2 (germline): SGHTA, FQGNSA. Here the CDR3 reads CASSPPGLANNEQFF. As DNA, the CDR3 is TGTGCCAGCAGCCCACCGGGACTAGCTAACAATGAGCAGTTCTTC.

The chain links TRBV12-3 or TRBV12-4 to TRBJ2-7, with 12 bases that match TRBD2. The trim removed 5 bases at V and 10 bases at J, leaving 21 bases unmatched. CDR3 length: 18 amino acids. DNA of the CDR3: TGTGCCAGCAGTCCTGCTGATGGGACTAGCGGGTTGGAAGAGGCCCAGTACTTC. Translation: CASSPADGTSGLEEAQYF.

The chain uses TRBV20-1 and TRBJ2-3; 7 bases are shared with TRBD2. The CDR3 is 16 amino acids. Germline V gene lookup returns CDR1 DFQATT and CDR2 SNEGSKA (reference sequence). With V trimmed by 0 bases and J by 1 base, 7 bases remained unmatched. This chain's CDR3 is CSARDSLAVGTDTQYF. DNA of the CDR3: TGCAGTGCTAGAGATTCGCTAGCGGTGGGCACAGATACGCAGTATTTT.

This clonotype has just a few counts. The chain has TRBV7-9 and TRBJ1-2; possible D gene TRBD1, 5 bases. The CDR3 consists of 13 residues. Trimming took 4 bases from V and 6 from J, leaving 12 bases between them. From germline, CDR1 is SEHNR and CDR2 FQNEAQ (reference sequence). The CDR3 loop is CASSSRGGDGYTF. CDR3 coding DNA: TGTGCCAGCAGCTCCCGTGGGGGAGATGGCTACACCTTC.

The chain employs TRBV20-1 and TRBJ2-5; 10 bases are a match to TRBD2. Germline V lookup: CDR1 DFQATT, CDR2 SNEGSKA (reference sequence). J lost 5 bases, V lost 1 base, and 16 bases had no gene match. The CDR3 has 18 amino acids. CDR3 amino acids: CSARGRRLAGPQGETQYF. The DNA of the CDR3 is TGCAGTGCTAGAGGTCGTAGACTAGCGGGCCCCCAAGGCGAGACCCAGTACTTC.

The CDR3, as DNA: TGCAGTGCTCAAGCGGGGGGGAGCACAGATACGCAGTATTTT. Translated: CSAQAGGSTDTQYF. The chain carries TRBV20-1 and TRBJ2-3, with 10 bases lining up with TRBD2. V trimming: 5 bases; J trimming: 0 bases; junction bases outside the gene matches: 2. The V gene's germline CDR1 is DFQATT and CDR2 SNEGSKA (reference sequence). The CDR3 covers 14 residues.